A single sample is the source of the 10 T cell receptor beta chains below, sequenced in a study of beta chain features in type 1 diabetes. Sequencing targeted expressed TCRB transcripts, as all isolated RNA had been reverse transcribed. Only in-frame clones appear in the TCRdb table, and some are missing; sequencing was by immunoSEQ multiplex PCR. The sample holds over 700,000 clones, roughly 15% seen once. Sequenced: naive CD4+ T cells from blood. These receptors all stem from a young woman in good health.

The genes are TRBV5-1 and TRBJ1-1, with a weak D call TRBD1 (6 bases). Trimming shortened V by 4 bases and J by 5 bases, and 15 bases separated the two germline ends. CDR3 length equals 14 residues. Germline-derived CDR1 and CDR2 are SGHRS and YFSETQ. The CDR3 nucleotides read TGCGCCAGCAGCGGCGGGACATCAAGAACTGAAGCTTTCTTT. It encodes CASSGGTSRTEAFF.

This clone came up a few times. This specimen includes other DNA sequences encoding the same CDR3. The gene calls are TRBV5-1 and TRBJ2-5; 7 bases match TRBD1. V was pared by 0 bases and J by 3 bases, with 5 bases of the junction left unmatched. The germline V gene encodes CDR1 SGHRS and CDR2 YFSETQ. There are 15 residues in the CDR3. For the CDR3, the DNA is TGCGCCAGCAGCTTGGGACAGGGATGGGAAGAGACCCAGTACTTC. It codes for CASSLGQGWEETQYF.

This chain connects TRBV10-3 to TRBJ2-1, with 7 bases that match TRBD1. This CDR3 contains 15 residues. CDR1 and CDR2 from the germline V gene are ENHRY and SYGVKD. V lost 6 bases to trimming and J lost 4 bases; unmatched junction nucleotides: 9. For the CDR3, the DNA is TGTGCCATCAGGAACACCGGGACAGCTTACAATGAGCAGTTCTTC. As protein: CAIRNTGTAYNEQFF.

V and J are TRBV5-1 and TRBJ1-3; D unresolved. CDR1 and CDR2 from the germline V gene are SGHRS and YFSETQ. Deletions cut 2 bases from V and 3 bases from J, with 18 bases between. The CDR3 extends over 17 amino acids. In nucleotides, the CDR3 is TGCGCCAGCAGCTTAGTGAGTCCGGGGATGAGTGGAAACACCATATATTTT. It specifies CASSLVSPGMSGNTIYF.

Remarks on this clone: The identical CDR3 is also encoded by other nucleotide sequences in the sample. J is TRBJ2-7 and V is TRBV19, with unresolved D. CDR3 size: 13 residues. CDR1 LNHDA and CDR2 SQIVND come from the germline V gene (reference sequence). V was clipped by 2 bases and J by 4 bases, with 9 bases between them. Written as DNA, the CDR3 is TGTGCCAGTAGTATATCCGGAGCGTACGAGCAGTACTTC. It translates to CASSISGAYEQYF.

The chain uses TRBV14 and TRBJ2-7, with 10 bases fitting TRBD1. The CDR3 is 15 amino acids. V shed 1 base and J 2 bases; nucleotides not matched to a gene: 2. Germline CDR1 and CDR2: SGHDN and FVKESK. CDR3 sequence: CASSQGGQGTYEQYF. In DNA, the CDR3 is TGTGCCAGCAGCCAAGGGGGACAGGGGACCTACGAGCAGTACTTC.

V gene TRBV4-3 combines with J gene TRBJ2-5; D ambiguous. The DNA end is a closer match to TRBJ2-7, so the J assignment may be wrong. From germline, CDR1 is LGHNA and CDR2 YSLEER. This CDR3 comprises 13 residues. The chain's CDR3 is CASSQDHGYEQYF. The CDR3 coding sequence is TGCGCCAGCAGCCAAGATCATGGCTACGAGCAGTACTTC.

This chain links TRBV5-1 with TRBJ2-7; 10 bases map to TRBD2. Germline V gene data show CDR1 as SGHRS and CDR2 as YFSETQ. V lost 4 bases, J lost 11 bases, and 12 bases stayed unmatched. The CDR3 length is 14 residues. The CDR3 DNA is TGCGCCAGCAGCGCACAAGGACTAGCGGCAGGGGAGTACTTC. Amino acids: CASSAQGLAAGEYF.

This sequence joins TRBV27 and TRBJ2-1, with a possible D match to TRBD2 (5 bases). Germline lookup yields CDR1 MNHEY and CDR2 SMNVEV (reference sequence). This CDR3 has 15 residues. V lost 3 bases and J lost 0, with 9 bases in between. For the CDR3, the DNA is TGTGCCAGCAGTTTTTCTGGGAGCTCCTACAATGAGCAGTTCTTC. This sequence encodes CASSFSGSSYNEQFF.

This clone was counted a few times. This chain uses TRBV15 with TRBJ2-5, with D uncertain. The CDR3 sequence is 12 residues long. CDR1 is LNHNV and CDR2 is YYDKDF in the germline V gene (reference sequence). Trimming stripped 4 bases from V and 5 bases from J, with 8 bases between. The CDR3 reads CATSKSWETQYF. The DNA for the CDR3 is TGTGCCACCAGCAAGTCCTGGGAGACCCAGTACTTC.